The rows below give T cell receptor beta chains drawn from one sample of a study of blood T cell repertoires in COVID-19. Some clones are missing from TCRdb's copy, which holds only in-frame ones; the method was immunoSEQ multiplex PCR. The data hold around 250,000 clones, with about nine tenths observed a single time. Sequencing input: peripheral blood. The origin of the receptors is a man between 40 and 49 years old with active or convalescent COVID-19. Both conserved end residues are part of each CDR3. A D gene is named only where the DNA matches it firmly. Some rows mark clone size as missing; the rest say once, few, many or name a class of expanded clone.

D gene: NA
V gene: TRBV9
J gene: TRBJ1-6
clone size: NA
CDR3 DNA: TGTGCCAGCAGCGTATCCTTCTCCTATAATTCACCCCTCCACTTT
CDR3 protein: CASSVSFSYNSPLHF

D gene: NA
V gene: TRBV7-2
J gene: TRBJ2-6
clone size: once
CDR3 DNA: TGTGCCAGCAGCCCCGCTGGGGCCAACGTCCTGACTTTC
CDR3 protein: CASSPAGANVLTF

D gene: NA
V gene: TRBV10-1
J gene: TRBJ2-7
clone size: NA
CDR3 DNA: TGCGCCAGCAGTAGACAAAGCGGCGAGCAGTACTTC
CDR3 protein: CASSRQSGEQYF

D gene: TRBD1
V gene: TRBV27
J gene: TRBJ2-7
clone size: NA
CDR3 DNA: TGTGCCAGCAGTCGAACAGGGGGCTCGCTTTCCTACGAGCAGTACTTC
CDR3 protein: CASSRTGGSLSYEQYF

D gene: TRBD1
V gene: TRBV11-3
J gene: TRBJ2-7
clone size: NA
CDR3 DNA: TGTGCCAGCAATACACAGGGGAGCGAGCAGTACTTC
CDR3 protein: CASNTQGSEQYF

D gene: NA
V gene: TRBV19
J gene: TRBJ2-5
clone size: NA
CDR3 DNA: TGTGCCAGTAGTATAGATACAGGGGAGACCCAGTACTTC
CDR3 protein: CASSIDTGETQYF

D gene: NA
V gene: TRBV13
J gene: TRBJ2-7
clone size: NA
CDR3 DNA: TGTGCCAGCAGCCCCGGGGTGGGGGAGCAGTACTTC
CDR3 protein: CASSPGVGEQYF

D gene: TRBD2
V gene: TRBV10-2
J gene: TRBJ2-7
clone size: once
CDR3 DNA: TGCGCCAGCACCGGACTAGCGGGAGGGTCCTACGAGCAGTACTTC
CDR3 protein: CASTGLAGGSYEQYF

D gene: NA
V gene: TRBV27
J gene: TRBJ2-1
clone size: NA
CDR3 DNA: TGTGCCAGCAGTCATTTCGGCGCGGGGCAATGGCAGTTCTTC
CDR3 protein: CASSHFGAGQWQFF

D gene: NA
V gene: TRBV25-1
J gene: TRBJ2-3
clone size: NA
CDR3 DNA: TGTGCCAGCAGTGAACCCACGGGGGTGGCAGATACGCAGTATTTT
CDR3 protein: CASSEPTGVADTQYF

D gene: TRBD1
V gene: TRBV5-1
J gene: TRBJ2-1
clone size: NA
CDR3 DNA: TGCGCCAGCAGCTTGGATGTGACAGGGGGATACAATGAGCAGTTCTTC
CDR3 protein: CASSLDVTGGYNEQFF

D gene: NA
V gene: TRBV18
J gene: TRBJ1-5
clone size: few
CDR3 DNA: TGTGCCAGCTCACCACTCGTACAGGGAATACAGCCCCAGCATTTT
CDR3 protein: CASSPLVQGIQPQHF

D gene: TRBD1
V gene: TRBV15
J gene: TRBJ1-4
clone size: NA
CDR3 DNA: TGTGCCACCAGCAGAAACAGGGGGCAGGAGGAAAAACTGTTTTTT
CDR3 protein: CATSRNRGQEEKLFF

D gene: NA
V gene: TRBV25-1
J gene: TRBJ2-7
clone size: NA
CDR3 DNA: TGTGCCAGCAGTGAAAGCGGCGGGGGCCGCCCCTACGAGCAGTACTTC
CDR3 protein: CASSESGGGRPYEQYF

D gene: TRBD1
V gene: TRBV3-1/TRBV3-2
J gene: TRBJ1-2
clone size: NA
CDR3 DNA: TGTGCCAGCAGCCTGAACAGGGGAGATGGCTACACCTTC
CDR3 protein: CASSLNRGDGYTF

D gene: TRBD2
V gene: TRBV5-1
J gene: TRBJ2-1
clone size: NA
CDR3 DNA: TGCGCCAGCAGTTCTAGCGGTTCCTACAATGAGCAGTTCTTC
CDR3 protein: CASSSSGSYNEQFF

D gene: NA
V gene: TRBV6-5
J gene: TRBJ1-6
clone size: NA
CDR3 DNA: TGTGCCAGCAGTTCCCCGGTCAAGAATTCACCCCTCCACTTT
CDR3 protein: CASSSPVKNSPLHF

D gene: TRBD1
V gene: TRBV19
J gene: TRBJ1-5
clone size: NA
CDR3 DNA: TGTGCCAGTAATACAGGGGGGACCAATCAGCCCCAGCATTTT
CDR3 protein: CASNTGGTNQPQHF

D gene: NA
V gene: TRBV7-3
J gene: TRBJ1-5
clone size: NA
CDR3 DNA: TGTGCCAGCAGCTTAAGCGCGGGTCAGCCCCAGCATTTT
CDR3 protein: CASSLSAGQPQHF

D gene: TRBD1
V gene: TRBV30
J gene: TRBJ2-4
clone size: NA
CDR3 DNA: TGTGCCTGGAAGGAACAGGGGGCCTACATTCAGTACTTC
CDR3 protein: CAWKEQGAYIQYF

D gene: TRBD2
V gene: TRBV2
J gene: TRBJ2-5
clone size: NA
CDR3 DNA: TGTGCCAGCAGTCTACGAGCGGGAGGTTTCATGGAGACCCAGTACTTC
CDR3 protein: CASSLRAGGFMETQYF

D gene: TRBD2
V gene: TRBV2
J gene: TRBJ2-1
clone size: NA
CDR3 DNA: TGTGCCAGCAGTGACCTAGCGGGAGGGCCTGGCAATGAGCAGTTCTTC
CDR3 protein: CASSDLAGGPGNEQFF

D gene: NA
V gene: TRBV4-1
J gene: TRBJ2-7
clone size: once
CDR3 DNA: TGCGCCAGCAGCCAAGTGCAGGGAGGACTCTACGAGCAGTACTTC
CDR3 protein: CASSQVQGGLYEQYF

D gene: TRBD1
V gene: TRBV6-4
J gene: TRBJ1-6
clone size: NA
CDR3 DNA: TGTGCCAGCAGTCGGGACAGGGATTCACCCCTCCACTTT
CDR3 protein: CASSRDRDSPLHF

D gene: TRBD1
V gene: TRBV28
J gene: TRBJ1-2
clone size: NA
CDR3 DNA: TGTGCCAGCAGTTCTATAATGGACAGGGGGCACCCTCGGGGCTATGGCTACACCTTC
CDR3 protein: CASSSIMDRGHPRGYGYTF

D gene: TRBD1
V gene: TRBV6-5
J gene: TRBJ2-7
clone size: NA
CDR3 DNA: TGTGCCAGCAGTTATCGACGACAGGGGGCATACGAGCAGTACTTC
CDR3 protein: CASSYRRQGAYEQYF

D gene: TRBD1
V gene: TRBV6-5
J gene: TRBJ1-1
clone size: NA
CDR3 DNA: TGTGCCAGCAGATGGGACAGGGGGAGGACTGAAGCTTTCTTT
CDR3 protein: CASRWDRGRTEAFF

D gene: TRBD1
V gene: TRBV3-1/TRBV3-2
J gene: TRBJ1-2
clone size: NA
CDR3 DNA: TGTGCCAGCAGCCAAGATATCGGTGGCAGGGGGCCTGGCTACACCTTC
CDR3 protein: CASSQDIGGRGPGYTF

D gene: TRBD1
V gene: TRBV7-9
J gene: TRBJ2-5
clone size: NA
CDR3 DNA: TGTGCCAGCAGCCGCCGGGACAGGGGAGGAGAGACCCAGTACTTC
CDR3 protein: CASSRRDRGGETQYF

D gene: NA
V gene: TRBV19
J gene: TRBJ1-2
clone size: NA
CDR3 DNA: TGTGCCAGTAGTATCATGAGGGCGAACTATGGCTACACCTTC
CDR3 protein: CASSIMRANYGYTF

D gene: TRBD2
V gene: TRBV30
J gene: TRBJ2-1
clone size: NA
CDR3 DNA: TGTGCCTCCAGACTAGCAACCTACAATGAGCAGTTCTTC
CDR3 protein: CASRLATYNEQFF

D gene: TRBD1
V gene: TRBV12-3/TRBV12-4
J gene: TRBJ1-1
clone size: NA
CDR3 DNA: TGTGCCAGCAGTTTAAAGGGACAGGGGCAAGCTTTCTTT
CDR3 protein: CASSLKGQGQAFF

D gene: NA
V gene: TRBV18
J gene: TRBJ1-4
clone size: NA
CDR3 DNA: TGTGCCAGCTCACCGGGGACAAATGAAAAACTGTTTTTT
CDR3 protein: CASSPGTNEKLFF

D gene: TRBD2
V gene: TRBV14
J gene: TRBJ2-1
clone size: NA
CDR3 DNA: TGTGCCAGCAGCCAAGAGAGACTAGCGGGAGTCAATGAGCAGTTCTTC
CDR3 protein: CASSQERLAGVNEQFF

D gene: TRBD1
V gene: TRBV5-6
J gene: TRBJ1-6
clone size: once
CDR3 DNA: TGTGCCAGCAGCTTAAGCGGGGGGGCGGTGACAGGGGTCGGAGCGACCCTCCACTTT
CDR3 protein: CASSLSGGAVTGVGATLHF

D gene: NA
V gene: TRBV11-3
J gene: TRBJ2-1
clone size: NA
CDR3 DNA: TGTGCCAGCAGCTTAGAGGGGGGTGAGCAGTTCTTC
CDR3 protein: CASSLEGGEQFF

D gene: TRBD1
V gene: TRBV11-3
J gene: TRBJ2-7
clone size: once
CDR3 DNA: TGTGCCAGCAGCCCCCCCGGGACAGGGGGGTCCTACGAGCAGTACTTC
CDR3 protein: CASSPPGTGGSYEQYF

D gene: NA
V gene: TRBV28
J gene: TRBJ1-1
clone size: NA
CDR3 DNA: TGTGCCAGCAGCTACAGGGTGGTTACTGAAGCTTTCTTT
CDR3 protein: CASSYRVVTEAFF

D gene: TRBD1
V gene: TRBV12-3/TRBV12-4
J gene: TRBJ1-1
clone size: NA
CDR3 DNA: TGTGCCAGCAGTTCAACAGGGGGCACTGAAGCTTTCTTT
CDR3 protein: CASSSTGGTEAFF

D gene: NA
V gene: TRBV5-1
J gene: TRBJ2-7
clone size: NA
CDR3 DNA: TGCGCCAGCAGCTTGGCCGGGGGTTGGGGCTACGAGCAGTACTTC
CDR3 protein: CASSLAGGWGYEQYF

D gene: NA
V gene: TRBV27
J gene: TRBJ1-1
clone size: NA
CDR3 DNA: TGTGCCAGCAGTTTATTAGGGGTTCCGAACACTGAAGCTTTCTTT
CDR3 protein: CASSLLGVPNTEAFF

D gene: NA
V gene: TRBV30
J gene: TRBJ2-5
clone size: NA
CDR3 DNA: TGTGCCTGGAGACGAACAGGGACCCAAGAGACCCAGTACTTC
CDR3 protein: CAWRRTGTQETQYF

D gene: NA
V gene: TRBV21-1
J gene: TRBJ2-2
clone size: NA
CDR3 DNA: TGTGCCAGCATCATTGGACAGGGCGGGGAGCTGTTTTTT
CDR3 protein: CASIIGQGGELFF

D gene: NA
V gene: TRBV19
J gene: TRBJ2-2
clone size: NA
CDR3 DNA: TGTGCCAGTAGTACCCAGAACACCGGGGAGCTGTTTTTT
CDR3 protein: CASSTQNTGELFF

D gene: TRBD1
V gene: TRBV19
J gene: TRBJ1-1
clone size: few
CDR3 DNA: TGTGCCAGTAGTATGCTCCTACAGGGGACCACTGAAGCTTTCTTT
CDR3 protein: CASSMLLQGTTEAFF

D gene: NA
V gene: TRBV10-3
J gene: TRBJ2-1
clone size: NA
CDR3 DNA: TGTGCCATCAGTGAGCGAGGGGACTCCAAGAGGGGGCAGTTCTTC
CDR3 protein: CAISERGDSKRGQFF